The text below deals with one T cell receptor beta chain. Original data processing: Estimates of nucleated cell counts were drawn from the amplification of reference gene primers. Profiling relied on immunoSEQ multiplex PCR, and the TCRdb table lists in-frame clones only, not all of them. The DNA was the basis for D and trimming; V, J and clone size are from that table. The sample shows tens of thousands of clones, around 89% of them seen only once. This specimen comes from a study of blood T cell repertoires in COVID-19. About the study: From T cells, B-cell-depleted T cells, or PBMCs came the material, which was cDNA or gDNA.

The CDR3 covers 18 residues. CDR1 and CDR2 from the germline V gene are SGDLS and YYNGEE. Trimming took off 0 bases at V and 2 bases at J, with 21 bases between the two ends. The rearrangement links TRBV9 to TRBJ2-7; possibly TRBD1 for D (6 bases). Input material: peripheral blood. This clonotype originated in a human donor in a cohort sampled during active COVID-19. CDR3 bases: TGTGCCAGCAGCGTAGGGGGATTTCTGGACAGCGGTACCTACGAGCAGTACTTC. Amino acid sequence: CASSVGGFLDSGTYEQYF.